This TCR beta chain comes out of a study of vaccination and CD4 T cells after COVID-19. Study overall: Control cultures received a CEFX pool, an HIV-1 Nef pool, or no peptide. Study-level results: Detection of a median approximately 87% of reactive clones in convalescent patients was confined to the period after vaccination.

Treatment denoted: roughly 10-day PBMC culture with coronavirus spike peptide pools or control peptides (ViraFEST assay). Antigen-specific T cells were expanded with peptide pools by ViraFEST, and TCRs were then sequenced. Researchers reported culturing 2 million or so PBMCs per well with approximately 10 IU/ml IL-2 and 10 ug/ml peptide pools. The V gene's germline CDR1 is DFQATT and CDR2 SNEGSKA (reference sequence). The CDR3 is 14 amino acids. The junction had 6 bases not matched to a gene; V was cut back by 7 bases and J by 1 base. Sequencing of the DNA from cultured CD4+ T cells was carried out with the Oncomine TCR Beta short-read assay. TCRdb fed the PCR reads into MiXCR, producing one record per CDR3 protein. The table lists some 13,000 distinct CDR3 sequences, around half of them singletons. Notes on this clonotype: Its antigen remains unidentified.

The TCR was taken from a human donor who had recovered from COVID-19. This chain connects TRBV20-1 to TRBJ2-3, with 9 bases lining up with TRBD2. The sample comprised CD4+ T cells from blood, cultured in vitro. The DNA for the CDR3 is TGCAGTGTTCTAGCGGGACAAGGCACAGATACGCAGTATTTT. Translation gives CSVLAGQGTDTQYF.